This entry lists 14 T cell receptor beta chains sequenced from one sample in a study of vaccination effects on CD4 cells after COVID-19. The antigens of these receptors remain unknown. With the ViraFEST assay, the study expanded antigen-specific CD4+ T cells using viral peptide pools, then sequenced them. Subsequent to ten to eleven days of culture, CD4+ T cells were isolated. Using immunoSEQ multiplex PCR, the repertoire was profiled, and TCRdb retains in-frame clones only, with some absent. The sample records more than 25,000 clones, roughly two thirds being singletons. The material was CD4+ T cells from PBMCs cultured with HCoV-229E spike peptides, obtained before COVID-19 vaccination. The receptor set was obtained from a human donor who received a COVID-19 vaccine.

The V call is TRBV6-6, the J call TRBJ2-7; D is perhaps TRBD1 (6 bases). Germline V gene data show CDR1 as MNHNY and CDR2 as SVGAGI (reference sequence). V was cut by 3 bases and J by 8 bases, with 23 bases left in between. This CDR3 has 16 residues. CDR3: CASSYGAGTWGRKQYF. Written as DNA, the CDR3 is TGTGCCAGCAGTTATGGGGCAGGGACCTGGGGGCGGAAGCAGTACTTC.

This sequence joins TRBV28 and TRBJ2-5; D gene uncertain. In germline, CDR1 is MDHEN, CDR2 SYDVKM. Trimming shortened V by 6 bases and J by 1 base, and 12 bases separated the two germline ends. The CDR3 loop spans 14 amino acids. The CDR3 sequence is CASSLVGVQETQYF. The CDR3 DNA follows: TGTGCCAGCAGCCTCGTTGGGGTCCAAGAGACCCAGTACTTC.

The chain couples TRBV19 to TRBJ2-3, with TRBD2 matching 7 bases. Per germline, CDR1 LNHDA and CDR2 SQIVND (reference sequence). V dropped 6 bases and J dropped 2; count of bases not matched to a gene: 8. This CDR3 contains 15 residues. CDR3 bases: TGTGCCAGTAGGACCGGGACTACCTTCACAGATACGCAGTATTTT. Its translation: CASRTGTTFTDTQYF.

This chain links TRBV28 with TRBJ2-5; D gene uncertain. The CDR3 is 10 amino acids. Deletions cut 4 bases from V and 4 bases from J, with 1 base between. Germline CDR1 and CDR2: MDHEN and SYDVKM. CDR3: CASSSETQYF. CDR3 coding DNA: TGTGCCAGCAGTTCAGAGACCCAGTACTTC.

The rearrangement uses TRBV18 and TRBJ2-4, with 10 bases aligning to TRBD1. In germline, CDR1 is KGHSH, CDR2 LQKENI. The CDR3 is made up of 14 amino acids. V trimming: 6 bases; J trimming: 13 bases; junction bases outside the gene matches: 12. The CDR3 sequence: CASSPQWDRGPQYF. CDR3 bases: TGTGCCAGCTCGCCTCAATGGGACAGGGGTCCCCAGTACTTC.

V and J are TRBV3-1 (or the pseudogene TRBV3-2) and TRBJ2-1, with 11 bases matching TRBD2. V lost 3 bases to trimming and J lost 4 bases; unmatched junction nucleotides: 2. Germline values: CDR1 LGHDT, CDR2 YNNKEL (reference sequence). The CDR3 is 15 residues long. Here the CDR3 reads CASSHLAGGYNEQFF. The CDR3 DNA reads as TGTGCCAGCAGCCACTTAGCGGGGGGGTACAATGAGCAGTTCTTC.

The chain joins TRBV10-3 to TRBJ2-1; no clear D gene. There are 11 residues in the CDR3. V lost 4 bases and J 6 bases, leaving 4 bases between the germline ends. CDR1 and CDR2 (germline): ENHRY, SYGVKD. The CDR3 DNA reads as TGTGCCATCAGTGCCTCCAATGAGCAGTTCTTC. Amino acid sequence: CAISASNEQFF.

The chain combines TRBV19 with TRBJ2-7; no clear D. The germline V and J ends were trimmed by 8 bases and 0 bases, with 14 bases remaining between them. The CDR3 spans 14 residues. In germline, CDR1 is LNHDA, CDR2 SQIVND (reference sequence). CDR3 sequence: CASGTTSSSYEQYF. As DNA, the CDR3 is TGTGCCAGTGGAACGACCTCTAGCTCCTACGAGCAGTACTTC.

The rearrangement links TRBV5-1 to TRBJ1-4; the match to TRBD1 covers 8 bases. The CDR3 runs to 15 residues. Trimming took 0 bases from V and 7 from J; bases not matched to a gene: 5. In germline, CDR1 is SGHRS, CDR2 YFSETQ. The CDR3 here is CASSLARGLGEKLFF. The CDR3 nucleotides read TGCGCCAGCAGCTTGGCCAGGGGGCTTGGTGAAAAACTGTTTTTT.

The chain combines TRBV28 with TRBJ2-5; D is possibly TRBD2 (6 bases). The CDR3 is 14 residues long. Deletions cut 5 bases from V and 5 bases from J, with 15 bases between. Per the germline V gene, CDR1 is MDHEN and CDR2 is SYDVKM. CDR3 in amino acids: CASSGGWMGETQYF. The DNA for the CDR3 is TGTGCCAGCAGTGGGGGGTGGATGGGTGAGACCCAGTACTTC.

This chain joins TRBV9 and TRBJ1-2; the D is unclear. This CDR3 comprises 15 residues. The germline CDR1 and CDR2 sequences are SGDLS and YYNGEE. V shed 2 bases and J shed 2 bases, with 13 bases lying between them. CDR3 nucleotide sequence: TGTGCCAGCAGCGTTAACATCGGGCCGAACTATGGCTACACCTTC. It codes for CASSVNIGPNYGYTF. Full variable domain (rest looked up from reference TRBV9 and TRBJ1-2): DSGVTQTPKHLITATGQRVTLRCSPRSGDLSVYWYQQSLDQGLQFLIQYYNGEERAKGNILERFSAQQFPDLHSELNLSSLELGDSALYFCASSVNIGPNYGYTFGSGTRLTVV.

This sequence joins TRBV5-1 and TRBJ2-2, with a possible D match to TRBD1 (5 bases). Trimming removed 0 bases from V and 9 bases from J, with 9 bases in between. The germline V gene encodes CDR1 SGHRS and CDR2 YFSETQ. The CDR3 has 13 amino acids. The CDR3 region has the DNA TGCGCCAGCAGCTTGGACAGGAACAGGGAGCTGTTTTTT. Translating it yields CASSLDRNRELFF.

The V and J genes are TRBV18 and TRBJ2-1; perhaps TRBD1 as D (6 bases). V was cut by 3 bases and J by 6 bases, with 9 bases left in between. CDR3 length: 13 residues. Per germline, CDR1 KGHSH and CDR2 LQKENI. CDR3 nucleotides: TGTGCCAGCTCACCGGGACACCTCAATGAGCAGTTCTTC. Translating gives CASSPGHLNEQFF.

In DNA form, the CDR3 reads TGCAGCGGGGGAGGGAATGAGCAGTTCTTC. Its translation: CSGGGNEQFF. This sequence joins TRBV29-1 and TRBJ2-1, with 7 nucleotides matching TRBD2. CDR1 and CDR2 from the germline V gene are SQVTM and ANQGSEA. The CDR3 sequence is 10 residues long. V was pared by 7 bases and J by 7 bases, with 1 base of the junction left unmatched.